This T cell receptor beta chain came from a study of response to subunit inactivated influenza vaccine (dated by TCRdb to between 2018 and 2020). For the wider study: Deep quantitative profiling of the T cell receptor repertoire was used in the study to follow responses to a trivalent subunit inactivated influenza vaccine. What the research found in general, with its limitations: It was suggested by the authors that each seasonal influenza vaccination may recruit only a limited number of new T cells.

The library was prepared using RT-PCR. These reads were obtained on an Illumina HiSeq 2500. In TCRdb, the public reads were trimmed at Q25 with fastp and aligned with MiXCR, with productive beta chains retained. CDR3 protein sequences are deduplicated, and each keeps its most common genes and DNA. Recorded for this sample are under 550,000 distinct CDR3 sequences; approximately 6.9% of them occurred a single time. Approximately 14% of the sample is held by the ten biggest clonotypes. There are many counts of this clonotype. Its antigen is not yet known. The sample holds no much larger clone one base away, and base qualities are not on file. The germline V gene gives CDR1 as SGHVS and CDR2 as FQNEAQ. For this chain, trimming is 1 base at the V end and 6 bases at the J end, and the number of junction bases without a gene match is 4. Including the terminal cysteine and phenylalanine, the CDR3 comprises 15 residues. The sequence is cut down to CDR3 DNA, 45 bases in frame from base 1.

The source of this sequence is a man between 50 and 75 years old who received an inactivated influenza vaccine. Donor details come from another sample of the same person, matched by shared clones. Sample: PBMCs from blood, taken around 2 years after vaccination. The chain uses TRBV7-8 and TRBJ2-1, with 9 middle bases fitting TRBD2. The nucleotide sequence is TGTGCCAGCAGCTTAGTGAGCGGGGGGACCAATGAGCAGTTCTTC. The resulting protein is CASSLVSGGTNEQFF.